The 27 T cell receptor beta chains presented below share a single source sample, sequenced in a study of spatial heterogeneity in lung cancer. Their target antigens are unknown. Study-wide results and caveats: Tumor mutation count correlated with how many alpha and beta TCRs expanded intratumorally.

TCRdb recomputed calls from the 5' RACE reads with MiXCR, one row per CDR3 protein. The sample lists about 4,900 distinct CDR3 sequences, roughly 31% occurring once. Time point in this sample: sample taken at primary tumor resection. This specimen consisted of lung tumor tissue, obtained at surgery. The receptors derive from a male donor with early-stage non-small cell lung cancer.

DNA of the CDR3: TGTGCCAGCAGCTTCCGGGCGGGCTACGAGCAGTACTTC. Protein: CASSFRAGYEQYF. The chain recombines TRBV11-1 with TRBJ2-7; D might be TRBD2 (5 bases). Deletions cut 3 bases from V and 3 bases from J, with 9 bases between. CDR1 SGHAT and CDR2 FQDESV come from the germline V gene (reference sequence). The CDR3 runs 13 residues.

The chain has TRBV11-2 and TRBJ1-1, with D possibly TRBD1 on 6 matching bases. Germline V gives CDR1 SGHAT, CDR2 FQNNGV. The V end was cut by 0 bases, the J end by 1 base, with 9 bases between. The CDR3 runs to 15 residues. The CDR3 is CASSLEQTGNTEAFF. In DNA, the CDR3 is TGTGCCAGCAGCTTAGAACAGACAGGGAACACTGAAGCTTTCTTT.

This clonotype is classed as medium-sized (0.01 to 0.1%). This chain uses TRBV6-2 or TRBV6-3 with TRBJ1-5; D is perhaps TRBD1 (6 bases). Trimming took 7 bases from V and 5 from J, leaving 15 bases between them. The germline CDR1 and CDR2 sequences are MNHEY and SVGEGT. This CDR3 is built from 14 residues. DNA of the CDR3: TGTGCCAGCACCCTGACAGGTCTAGATCAGCCCCAGCATTTT. Encoded protein: CASTLTGLDQPQHF.

This clonotype was counted at least ten times. The gene calls are TRBV7-2 and TRBJ2-7; TRBD1 agrees at 7 bases. CDR1 and CDR2 (germline): SGHTA, FQGNSA. V gave up 5 bases and J gave up 6 bases; unmatched junction bases: 10. This CDR3 comprises 14 residues. CDR3 coding DNA: TGTGCCAGCAGCCCCCGACAGGGAGAGAGCGAGCAGTACTTC. Its protein is CASSPRQGESEQYF.

In this sample, this clonotype turned up a few times. V gene TRBV6-1 combines with J gene TRBJ1-3; D gene uncertain. V was trimmed by 6 bases and J by 0 bases, leaving 12 bases between them. CDR1 and CDR2 from the germline V gene are MNHNS and SASEGT. The CDR3 covers 15 residues. CDR3 amino acids: CASRGRVGSGNTIYF. The CDR3 bases are TGTGCCAGCAGGGGTCGAGTTGGCTCTGGAAACACCATATATTTT.

As DNA, the CDR3 is TGTGCCAGCAGCCGGGACAGCGACTCTGGAAACACCATATATTTT. Translated: CASSRDSDSGNTIYF. The V and J genes are TRBV6-5 and TRBJ1-3; 7 nucleotides align to TRBD1. The germline gives CDR1 MNHEY, CDR2 SVGAGI. This CDR3 is 15 amino acids long. V lost 6 bases and J lost 0; bases outside the gene matches: 5.

Within the sample, this clonotype is medium-sized. V gene TRBV19 combines with J gene TRBJ1-2; D is perhaps TRBD1 (5 bases). The CDR3 extends over 13 amino acids. Trimming left V 7 bases short and J 2 bases short, with 11 bases between. The germline CDR1 and CDR2 sequences are LNHDA and SQIVND (reference sequence). As DNA, the CDR3 is TGTGCCAGTACCCCCGGGACCAACTATGGCTACACCTTC. Translated, it gives CASTPGTNYGYTF.

The chain combines TRBV5-1 with TRBJ2-1, with D possibly matching TRBD2 (5 bases). Trimming cost V 0 bases and J 2 bases, with 12 bases left between them. The germline CDR1 and CDR2 sequences are SGHRS and YFSETQ. This CDR3 region has 16 residues. The CDR3 bases are TGCGCCAGCAGCTTGGCCGAGGGCGGGCCCTACAATGAGCAGTTCTTC. Translation gives CASSLAEGGPYNEQFF.

J is TRBJ2-2 and V is TRBV5-1; 7 nucleotides match TRBD1. The CDR3 spans 16 residues. V dropped 2 bases and J dropped 1; count of bases not matched to a gene: 5. CDR1 and CDR2 from the germline V gene are SGHRS and YFSETQ. CDR3 sequence reads: CASSFGQVVNTGELFF. CDR3 bases: TGCGCCAGCAGCTTCGGACAGGTTGTGAACACCGGGGAGCTGTTTTTT.

By sample share, this clonotype is medium-sized. The chain combines TRBV29-1 with TRBJ2-4; 7 bases are shared with TRBD1. V shed 4 bases and J 5 bases; nucleotides not matched to a gene: 2. Per the germline V gene, CDR1 is SQVTM and CDR2 is ANQGSEA. The CDR3 loop spans 12 amino acids. The CDR3 sequence: CSVGQGENIQYF. CDR3 sequence (DNA): TGCAGCGTTGGACAGGGCGAAAACATTCAGTACTTC.

By proportion, this clonotype is medium-sized (0.01 to 0.1%). The chain is built from TRBV10-2 and TRBJ2-1, with unresolved D. This CDR3 is 11 amino acids long. V lost 5 bases, J lost 7 bases, and 6 bases lay in between. Germline CDR1 and CDR2: WSHSY and SAAADI. CDR3 amino acids: CASSQNNEQFF. The CDR3 nucleotides are TGCGCCAGCAGTCAGAATAATGAGCAGTTCTTC.

The chain couples TRBV27 to TRBJ2-1; D might be TRBD1 or TRBD2, each matching 5 bases. The V end lost 5 bases, the J end lost 2 bases, and 13 bases lay between the germline ends. CDR1 is MNHEY, CDR2 SMNVEV, per germline (reference sequence). The CDR3 consists of 15 residues. The CDR3 DNA reads TGTGCCAGCAGTCCTGGGGCCGGGGCCTACAATGAGCAGTTCTTC. This gives the protein CASSPGAGAYNEQFF.

This clonotype turned up a few times. The chain has TRBV20-1 and TRBJ2-2; no definite D call. This CDR3 has 16 residues. V was shortened by 0 bases and J by 3 bases, with 14 bases between the two germline ends. Per germline, CDR1 DFQATT and CDR2 SNEGSKA (reference sequence). The DNA of the CDR3 is TGCAGTGCTAGAGATCCTCGGAGCGCACACACCGGGGAGCTGTTTTTT. Amino acids: CSARDPRSAHTGELFF.

This clonotype is medium-sized within its sample. This chain uses TRBV10-2 with TRBJ1-5, with D perhaps TRBD1 (5 bases). The germline V and J ends were trimmed by 2 bases and 5 bases, with 7 bases remaining between them. Germline values: CDR1 WSHSY, CDR2 SAAADI. The CDR3 contains 13 residues. CDR3 in amino acids: CASSEGAYQPQHF. DNA of the CDR3: TGCGCCAGCAGTGAGGGGGCTTATCAGCCCCAGCATTTT.

By share, this clonotype ranks as medium-sized. The gene calls are TRBV27 and TRBJ2-6; 10 bases align to TRBD2. Germline CDR1 MNHEY, CDR2 SMNVEV (reference sequence). The CDR3 has 17 residues. The trim removed 5 bases at V and 2 bases at J, leaving 6 bases unmatched. CDR3 sequence: CASSRLAGEPGANVLTF. CDR3 in DNA: TGTGCCAGCAGTCGGCTAGCGGGAGAACCTGGGGCCAACGTCCTGACTTTC.

This clonotype is medium-sized within its sample. The genes are TRBV12-3 or TRBV12-4 and TRBJ2-2; 8 nucleotides match TRBD2. CDR3 length: 15 amino acids. Unmatched junction bases numbered 6, after V lost 6 bases and J lost 3 bases. CDR3 sequence (DNA): TGTGCCAGCAGGCCGACTAGCGCCTACACCGGGGAGCTGTTTTTT. Protein product: CASRPTSAYTGELFF.

This clonotype was seen more than once but under ten times. The rearrangement links TRBV18 to TRBJ2-1; the match to TRBD2 covers 14 bases. J gave up 8 bases and V 3 bases, and 6 bases lay outside the gene matches. CDR3 length: 16 amino acids. Germline V lookup: CDR1 KGHSH, CDR2 LQKENI. The CDR3, as DNA: TGTGCCAGCTCACCCCCGACTAGCGGGAGGGTCCATGAGCAGTTCTTC. Translation: CASSPPTSGRVHEQFF.

By share of the sample, this clonotype is medium-sized (0.01 to 0.1%). This sequence joins TRBV23-1 and TRBJ1-6; tentative D call: TRBD1 (5 bases). TRBV23-1 is labeled an ORF, and its function is uncertain. The length of the CDR3 is 16 residues. V dropped 7 bases and J dropped 3 bases, with 16 bases sitting between them. The CDR3: CASTPRGSSYNSPLHF. The CDR3 nucleotides read TGCGCCAGCACTCCTAGGGGCAGCAGCTATAATTCACCCCTCCACTTT.

The chain couples TRBV7-2 to TRBJ1-2, with D tentatively TRBD1 (5 bases). V lost 1 base and J lost 3, with 12 bases in between. Germline V gene lookup returns CDR1 SGHTA and CDR2 FQGNSA. This CDR3 contains 15 residues. This CDR3 is CASSLDSGDYYGYTF. The DNA for the CDR3 is TGTGCCAGCAGCTTAGACTCGGGGGATTACTATGGCTACACCTTC.

J is TRBJ1-2 and V is TRBV19; the match to TRBD1 covers 11 bases. The trim removed 5 bases at V and 3 bases at J, leaving 5 bases unmatched. CDR1 and CDR2 from the germline V gene are LNHDA and SQIVND (reference sequence). The CDR3 is 15 residues long. CDR3 in DNA: TGTGCCAGTAGTTTTGGACAGGGGGCGCACTATGGCTACACCTTC. It specifies CASSFGQGAHYGYTF.

By share, this clonotype ranks as medium-sized. The gene calls are TRBV5-1 and TRBJ2-7, with TRBD1 matching 9 bases. CDR3 length: 14 amino acids. Germline CDR1 and CDR2: SGHRS and YFSETQ. Trimming removed 3 bases from V and 5 bases from J; junction bases left unmatched: 6. CDR3 region: CASSSDRGSDEQYF. CDR3 nucleotides: TGCGCCAGCAGCTCCGACAGGGGGAGCGACGAGCAGTACTTC.

This clonotype qualifies as medium-sized. The V and J genes are TRBV29-1 and TRBJ1-5; possibly TRBD1 for D (5 bases). Looked up from germline, CDR1 is SQVTM and CDR2 is ANQGSEA. This CDR3 comprises 14 residues. The V gene lost 6 bases and the J gene lost 7 bases, with 19 bases spanning the gap. CDR3 in amino acids: CSVRAGGNEQPQHF. In nucleotides, the CDR3 is TGCAGCGTCCGGGCTGGGGGAAATGAACAGCCCCAGCATTTT. Drawing the rest from reference TRBV29-1 and TRBJ1-5, the complete variable domain is SAVISQKPSRDICQRGTSLTIQCQVDSQVTMMFWYRQQPGQSLTLIATANQGSEATYESGFVIDKFPISRPNLTFSTLTVSNMSPEDSSIYLCSVRAGGNEQPQHFGDGTRLSIL.

This clonotype was found a few times. V gene TRBV20-1 combines with J gene TRBJ1-5; D uncertain. CDR1 is DFQATT, CDR2 SNEGSKA, per germline (reference sequence). This CDR3 region has 15 residues. V was clipped by 2 bases and J by 4 bases, with 15 bases between them. In DNA, the CDR3 is TGCAGTGCTAGAAATGGTGGCAGTGGTAATCAGCCCCAGCATTTT. Its protein product is CSARNGGSGNQPQHF.

This clonotype was counted many times. This sequence joins TRBV18 and TRBJ1-1; TRBD1 might be the D (6 bases). This CDR3 contains 16 residues. V shed 5 bases and J shed 0 bases, with 16 bases lying between them. CDR1 and CDR2 (germline): KGHSH, LQKENI. DNA for the CDR3: TGTGCCAGCTCAGCCGGACAGTGGGGCATGAACACTGAAGCTTTCTTT. This translates into CASSAGQWGMNTEAFF.

This clonotype counts as medium-sized. The chain couples TRBV6-6 to TRBJ2-1; D is ambiguous. Germline loops: CDR1 MNHNY, CDR2 SVGAGI (reference sequence). Trimming stripped 2 bases from V and 7 bases from J, with 12 bases between. This CDR3 is 14 amino acids long. The CDR3 DNA reads as TGTGCCAGCAGTTACACGGGCGGCATAAATGAGCAGTTCTTC. Translated, it gives CASSYTGGINEQFF.

This clonotype was recorded many times. The chain recombines TRBV19 with TRBJ2-2; 9 bases are a match to TRBD2. Trimming cost V 5 bases and J 2 bases; bases outside gene matches: 0. CDR3 size: 14 residues. Per germline, CDR1 LNHDA and CDR2 SQIVND (reference sequence). This chain's CDR3 is CASSGTSNTGELFF. The CDR3 DNA is TGTGCCAGTAGTGGGACTAGCAACACCGGGGAGCTGTTTTTT. The full variable domain, completed using reference TRBV19 and TRBJ2-2, is DGGITQSPKYLFRKEGQNVTLSCEQNLNHDAMYWYRQDPGQGLRLIYYSQIVNDFQKGDIAEGYSVSREKKESFPLTVTSAQKNPTAFYLCASSGTSNTGELFFGEGSRLTVL.

This clonotype is labeled medium-sized. V gene TRBV10-2 combines with J gene TRBJ1-5; D call uncertain. Germline V gene sequence: CDR1 WSHSY, CDR2 SAAADI. Between the trimmed V and J ends, which lost 6 bases and 6 bases, there was a span of 15 bases. This CDR3 region has 14 residues. This CDR3 is CASRPLGGSQPQHF. CDR3 nucleotides: TGCGCCAGCAGGCCCCTGGGAGGCAGTCAGCCCCAGCATTTT.